The subject of this entry is one T cell receptor beta chain. These data come from a study of shared T cell receptors in the human thymus. The protocol was immunoSEQ multiplex PCR, while the TCRdb copy is restricted to in-frame clones and leaves out a portion. The repertoire includes some 700,000 clones, roughly 85% of them detected once, and more than 0.008% sits in the top ten. The sample was also reused in another study, on human thymus T cells. That study adds: All donors were healthy Finnish infants who were undergoing corrective surgery to treat congenital heart defects. The related literature has documented a marked overlap of thymic repertoires among unrelated individuals.

Sequencing was carried out using thymocytes. This TCR was sampled from a girl less than two years old with a congenital heart defect.

The CDR3 DNA reads TGTGCCAGCAGCTATACCGGGACAGGGGCCTTTGGTTTTCCCGAGCAGTTCTTC. Translating it yields CASSYTGTGAFGFPEQFF. J is TRBJ2-1 and V is TRBV28; 10 positions agree with TRBD1. This CDR3 is built from 18 residues. The germline V gene encodes CDR1 MDHEN and CDR2 SYDVKM. The ends lost 6 bases at V and 10 bases at J; junction bases unmatched: 21.